This T cell receptor beta chain was identified in a study of blood T cell repertoires in COVID-19. Some clones are missing from TCRdb's copy, which holds only in-frame ones; the method was immunoSEQ multiplex PCR. The profile shows 250,000 to 300,000 clones, 82% of them singletons. Which cohort a participant joined came from the clinical history participants gave. V was clipped by 6 bases and J by 2 bases; unmatched bases: 5. In germline, CDR1 is SNHLY, CDR2 FYNNEI. CDR3 length: 14 residues. Sequencing used PBMCs or T cells enriched from blood (not recorded which). This chain connects TRBV2 to TRBJ2-7; TRBD1 aligns across 9 bases. This TCR was sampled from a man aged 40-49 years who had been exposed to COVID-19. In nucleotides, the CDR3 is TGTGCCAGCAGACCGGGACAGGGCCCCTACGAGCAGTACTTC. Translation gives CASRPGQGPYEQYF.